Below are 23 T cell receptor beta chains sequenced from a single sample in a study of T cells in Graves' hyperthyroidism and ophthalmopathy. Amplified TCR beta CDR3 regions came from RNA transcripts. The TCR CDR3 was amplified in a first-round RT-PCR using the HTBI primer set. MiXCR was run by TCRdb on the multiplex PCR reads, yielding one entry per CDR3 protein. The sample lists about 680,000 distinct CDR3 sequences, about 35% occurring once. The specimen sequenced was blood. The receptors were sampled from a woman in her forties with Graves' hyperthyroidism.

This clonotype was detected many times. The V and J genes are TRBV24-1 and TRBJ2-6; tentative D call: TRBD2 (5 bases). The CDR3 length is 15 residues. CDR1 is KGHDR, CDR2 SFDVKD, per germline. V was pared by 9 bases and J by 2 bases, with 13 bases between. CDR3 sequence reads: CATAREGPGANVLTF. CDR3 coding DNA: TGTGCCACCGCCCGAGAGGGCCCTGGGGCCAACGTCCTGACTTTC.

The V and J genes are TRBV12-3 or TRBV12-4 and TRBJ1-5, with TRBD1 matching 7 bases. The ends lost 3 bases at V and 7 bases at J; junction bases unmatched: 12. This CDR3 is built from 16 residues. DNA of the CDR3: TGTGCCAGCAGTTTCCCGGGGAGGGGGCATGAGCAGCCCCAGCATTTT. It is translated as CASSFPGRGHEQPQHF.

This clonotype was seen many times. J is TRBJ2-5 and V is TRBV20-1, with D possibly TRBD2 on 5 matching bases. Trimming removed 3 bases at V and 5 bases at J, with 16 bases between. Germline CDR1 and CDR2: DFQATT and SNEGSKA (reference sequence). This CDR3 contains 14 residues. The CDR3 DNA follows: TGCAGTGCTAGCAAGGCCCCGACGGGGGAGACCCAGTACTTC. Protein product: CSASKAPTGETQYF.

The CDR3 protein is CASSYLGSVTGELFF. The CDR3 coding sequence is TGTGCCAGCAGTTACTTAGGGAGTGTCACCGGGGAGCTGTTTTTT. The chain employs TRBV6-2 or TRBV6-3 and TRBJ2-2, with D perhaps matching TRBD2 (5 bases). Germline V lookup: CDR1 MNHEY, CDR2 SVGEGT. V lost 1 base, J lost 4 bases, and 10 bases lay in between. The CDR3 spans 15 residues.

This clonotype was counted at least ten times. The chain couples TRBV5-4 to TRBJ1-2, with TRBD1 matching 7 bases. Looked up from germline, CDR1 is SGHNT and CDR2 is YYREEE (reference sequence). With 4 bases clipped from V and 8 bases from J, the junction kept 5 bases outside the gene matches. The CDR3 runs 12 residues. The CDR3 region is CASSQGQEGYTF. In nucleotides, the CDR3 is TGTGCCAGCAGCCAAGGACAGGAAGGCTACACCTTC.

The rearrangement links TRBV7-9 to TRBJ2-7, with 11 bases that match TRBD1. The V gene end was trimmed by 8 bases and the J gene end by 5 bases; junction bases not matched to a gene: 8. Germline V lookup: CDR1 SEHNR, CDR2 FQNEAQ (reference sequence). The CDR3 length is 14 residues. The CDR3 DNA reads TGTGCCAGCGGGAGGACAGGGGGCTTACACGAGCAGTACTTC. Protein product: CASGRTGGLHEQYF. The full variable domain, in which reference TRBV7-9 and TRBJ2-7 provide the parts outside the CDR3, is DTGVSQNPRHKITKRGQNVTFRCDPISEHNRLYWYRQTLGQGPEFLTYFQNEAQLEKSRLLSDRFSAERPKGSFSTLEIQRTEQGDSAMYLCASGRTGGLHEQYFGPGTRLTVT.

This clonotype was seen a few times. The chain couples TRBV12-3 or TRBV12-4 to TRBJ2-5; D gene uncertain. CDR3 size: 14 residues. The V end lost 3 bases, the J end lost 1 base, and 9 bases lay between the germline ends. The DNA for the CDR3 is TGTGCCAGCAGTTTCATCACATCCCAAGAGACCCAGTACTTC. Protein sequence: CASSFITSQETQYF.

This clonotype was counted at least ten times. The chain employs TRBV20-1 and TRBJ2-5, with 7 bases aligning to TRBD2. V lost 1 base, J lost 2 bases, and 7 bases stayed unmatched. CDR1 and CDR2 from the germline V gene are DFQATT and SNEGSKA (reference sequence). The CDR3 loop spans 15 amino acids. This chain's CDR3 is CSARVVGRLQETQYF. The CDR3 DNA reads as TGCAGTGCTAGAGTCGTCGGGAGGTTACAAGAGACCCAGTACTTC.

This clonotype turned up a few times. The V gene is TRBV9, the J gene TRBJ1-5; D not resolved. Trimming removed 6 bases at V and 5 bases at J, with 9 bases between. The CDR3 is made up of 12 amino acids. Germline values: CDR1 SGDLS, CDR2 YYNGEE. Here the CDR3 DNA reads TGTGCCAGCAACGACGGAGATCAGCCCCAGCATTTT. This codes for CASNDGDQPQHF.

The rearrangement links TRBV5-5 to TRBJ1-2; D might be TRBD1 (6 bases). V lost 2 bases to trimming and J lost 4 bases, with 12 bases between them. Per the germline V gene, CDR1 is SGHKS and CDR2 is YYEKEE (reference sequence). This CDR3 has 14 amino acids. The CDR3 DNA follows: TGTGCCAGCAGCTTACAGACAGGAGCCTATGGCTACACCTTC. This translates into CASSLQTGAYGYTF.

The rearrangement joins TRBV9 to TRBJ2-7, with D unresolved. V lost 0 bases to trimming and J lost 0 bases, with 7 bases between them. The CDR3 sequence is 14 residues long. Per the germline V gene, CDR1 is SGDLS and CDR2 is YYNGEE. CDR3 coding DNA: TGTGCCAGCAGCGTAGACCCCAACTCCTACGAGCAGTACTTC. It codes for CASSVDPNSYEQYF.

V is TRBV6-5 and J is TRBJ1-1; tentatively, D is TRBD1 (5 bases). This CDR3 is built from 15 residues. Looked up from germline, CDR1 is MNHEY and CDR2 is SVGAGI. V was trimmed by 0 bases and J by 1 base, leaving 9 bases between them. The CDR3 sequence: CASSYSPQGNTEAFF. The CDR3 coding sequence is TGTGCCAGCAGTTACTCGCCTCAGGGGAACACTGAAGCTTTCTTT.

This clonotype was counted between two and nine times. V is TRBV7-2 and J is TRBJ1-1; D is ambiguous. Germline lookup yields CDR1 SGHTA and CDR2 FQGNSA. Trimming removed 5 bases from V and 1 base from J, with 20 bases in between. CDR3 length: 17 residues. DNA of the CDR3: TGTGCCAGCAGCCAGCACGACCTAGGAGTTACGAACACTGAAGCTTTCTTT. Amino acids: CASSQHDLGVTNTEAFF.

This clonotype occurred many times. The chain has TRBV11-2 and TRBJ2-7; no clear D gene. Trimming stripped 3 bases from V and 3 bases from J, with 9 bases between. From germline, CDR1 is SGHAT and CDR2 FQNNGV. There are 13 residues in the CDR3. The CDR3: CASSLTGGYEQYF. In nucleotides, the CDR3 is TGTGCCAGCAGCTTGACGGGCGGCTACGAGCAGTACTTC.

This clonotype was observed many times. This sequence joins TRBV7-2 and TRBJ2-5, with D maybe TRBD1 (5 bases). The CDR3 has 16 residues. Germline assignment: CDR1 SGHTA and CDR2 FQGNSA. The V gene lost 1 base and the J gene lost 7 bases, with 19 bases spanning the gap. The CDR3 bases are TGTGCCAGCAGCTTAGGGTTCAGCAGCCTCCAGGGGACCCAGTACTTC. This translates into CASSLGFSSLQGTQYF.

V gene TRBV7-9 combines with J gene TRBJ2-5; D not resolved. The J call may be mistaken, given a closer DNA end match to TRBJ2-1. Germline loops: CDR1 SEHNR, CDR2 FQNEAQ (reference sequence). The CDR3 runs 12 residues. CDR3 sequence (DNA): TGTGCCAGCAGCTTAGTAGTTCATGAGCAGTTCTTC. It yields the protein CASSLVVHEQFF.

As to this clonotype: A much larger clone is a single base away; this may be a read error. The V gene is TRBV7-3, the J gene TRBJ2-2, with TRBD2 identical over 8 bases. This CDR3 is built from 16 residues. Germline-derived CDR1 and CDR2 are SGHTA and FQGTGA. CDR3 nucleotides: TGTGCCAGCAGCCGTCAGACTAGCGTTGGGACCGGGGACCTGTTTTTT. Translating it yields CASSRQTSVGTGDLFF.

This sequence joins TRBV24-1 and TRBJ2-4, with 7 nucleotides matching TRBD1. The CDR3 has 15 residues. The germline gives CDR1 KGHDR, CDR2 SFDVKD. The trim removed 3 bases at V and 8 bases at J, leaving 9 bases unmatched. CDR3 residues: CATSDAADRADIQYF. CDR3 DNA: TGTGCCACCAGTGATGCCGCCGACAGGGCCGACATTCAGTACTTC.

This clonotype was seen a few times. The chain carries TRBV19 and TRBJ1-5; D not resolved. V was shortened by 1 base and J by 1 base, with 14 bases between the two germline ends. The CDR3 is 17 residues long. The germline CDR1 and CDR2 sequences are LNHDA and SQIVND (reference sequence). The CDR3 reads CASSIVGSRESNQPQHF. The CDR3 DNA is TGTGCCAGTAGTATAGTAGGGTCAAGGGAGAGCAATCAGCCCCAGCATTTT.

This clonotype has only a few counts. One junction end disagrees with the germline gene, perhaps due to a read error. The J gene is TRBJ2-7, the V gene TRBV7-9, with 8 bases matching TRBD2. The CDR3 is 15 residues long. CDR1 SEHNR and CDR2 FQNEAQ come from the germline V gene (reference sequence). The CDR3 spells CASSQPGLVSYEQYF. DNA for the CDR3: TGCGCCAGCAGCCAACCGGGACTAGTTTCCTACGAGCAGTACTTC. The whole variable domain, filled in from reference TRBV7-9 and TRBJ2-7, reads DTGVSQNPRHKITKRGQNVTFRCDPISEHNRLYWYRQTLGQGPEFLTYFQNEAQLEKSRLLSDRFSAERPKGSFSTLEIQRTEQGDSAMYLCASSQPGLVSYEQYFGPGTRLTVT.

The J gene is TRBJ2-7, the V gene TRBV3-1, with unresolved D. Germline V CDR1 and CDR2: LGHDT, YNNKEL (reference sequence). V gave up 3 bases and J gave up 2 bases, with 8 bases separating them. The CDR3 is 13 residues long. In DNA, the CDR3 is TGTGCCAGCAGCCAGGACGAAACCTACGAGCAGTACTTC. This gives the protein CASSQDETYEQYF.

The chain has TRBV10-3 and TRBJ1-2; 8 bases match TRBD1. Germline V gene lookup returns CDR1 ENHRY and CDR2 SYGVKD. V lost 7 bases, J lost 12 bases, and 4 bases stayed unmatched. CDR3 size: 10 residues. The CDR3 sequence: CAITGQGDTF. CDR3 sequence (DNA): TGTGCCATCACCGGACAGGGAGACACCTTC.

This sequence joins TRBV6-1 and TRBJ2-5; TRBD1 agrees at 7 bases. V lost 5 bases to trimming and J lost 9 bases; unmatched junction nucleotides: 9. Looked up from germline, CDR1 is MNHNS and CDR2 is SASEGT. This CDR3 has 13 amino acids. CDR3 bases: TGTGCCAGCAGTTCGCAGGGGGATCAGCCCCAGTACTTC. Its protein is CASSSQGDQPQYF.